This T cell receptor beta chain comes out of a study of blood T cell repertoires in COVID-19. Study at large: The origin of the acute and convalescent COVID-19 samples was the United States, Italy and Spain. PBMCs, B-cell-depleted T cells, or T cells provided the cDNA or gDNA that made up the material.

V trimming: 2 bases; J trimming: 6 bases; junction bases outside the gene matches: 11. The V gene's germline CDR1 is SGHRS and CDR2 YFSETQ. CDR3 length: 16 residues. Original processing notes: Reference gene primer amplification yielded estimated nucleated cell counts. The table came from immunoSEQ multiplex PCR; TCRdb's copy has only in-frame clones and leaves some out. The V and J calls and the clone size are those of that table, but D and trimming were determined from the DNA. Of roughly 40,000 clones listed, approximately 91% are singletons. The receptor's source is a human donor in a cohort sampled during active COVID-19. The sequenced material came from peripheral blood. This rearrangement joins TRBV5-1 to TRBJ2-3; 8 nucleotides agree with TRBD2. The CDR3 here is CASSLAGVLFVDTQYF. In nucleotides, the CDR3 is TGCGCCAGCAGCTTAGCGGGAGTATTGTTTGTGGATACGCAGTATTTT.